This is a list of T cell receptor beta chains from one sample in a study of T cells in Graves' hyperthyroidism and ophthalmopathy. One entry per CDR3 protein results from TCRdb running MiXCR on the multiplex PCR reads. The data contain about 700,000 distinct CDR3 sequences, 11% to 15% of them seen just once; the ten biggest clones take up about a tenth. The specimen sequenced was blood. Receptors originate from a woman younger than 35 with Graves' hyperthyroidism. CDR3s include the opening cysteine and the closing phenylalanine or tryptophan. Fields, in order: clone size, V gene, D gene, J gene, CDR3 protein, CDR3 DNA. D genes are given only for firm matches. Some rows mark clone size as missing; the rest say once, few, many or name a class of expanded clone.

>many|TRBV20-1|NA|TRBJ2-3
CSARRQGGADTQYF
TGCAGTGCTAGGAGGCAGGGCGGCGCAGATACGCAGTATTTT
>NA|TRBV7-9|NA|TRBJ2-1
CASSLGHGPFYNEQFF
TGTGCCAGCAGCTTAGGTCACGGACCCTTCTACAATGAGCAGTTCTTC
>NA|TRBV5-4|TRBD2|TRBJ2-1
CASSFRSGRVYNEQFF
TGTGCCAGCAGCTTTCGTAGCGGGAGGGTATACAATGAGCAGTTCTTC
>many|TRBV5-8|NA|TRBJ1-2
CASSQYNTPWSLGYTF
TGTGCCAGCAGCCAATATAACACGCCTTGGTCGCTCGGCTACACCTTC
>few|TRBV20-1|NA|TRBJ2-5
CSAIKGQIGETQYF
TGCAGTGCTATAAAAGGACAGATAGGGGAGACCCAGTACTTC
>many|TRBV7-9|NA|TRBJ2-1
CASSPSGGLDNEQFF
TGTGCCAGCAGCCCCTCGGGCGGGTTGGACAATGAGCAGTTCTTC
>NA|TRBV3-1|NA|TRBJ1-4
CASSQADGGEKLFF
TGTGCCAGCAGCCAAGCGGACGGGGGAGAAAAACTGTTTTTT
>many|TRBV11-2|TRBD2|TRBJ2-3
CASSLGGRLAESTDTQYF
TGTGCCAGCAGCTTAGGAGGGAGACTAGCGGAAAGCACAGATACGCAGTATTTT
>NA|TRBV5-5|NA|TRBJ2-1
CASSPIGGNEQFF
TGTGCCAGCTCACCGATAGGCGGCAATGAGCAGTTCTTC
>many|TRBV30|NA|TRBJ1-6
CAWSGPGNNSPLHF
TGTGCCTGGAGTGGCCCAGGGAATAATTCACCCCTCCACTTT